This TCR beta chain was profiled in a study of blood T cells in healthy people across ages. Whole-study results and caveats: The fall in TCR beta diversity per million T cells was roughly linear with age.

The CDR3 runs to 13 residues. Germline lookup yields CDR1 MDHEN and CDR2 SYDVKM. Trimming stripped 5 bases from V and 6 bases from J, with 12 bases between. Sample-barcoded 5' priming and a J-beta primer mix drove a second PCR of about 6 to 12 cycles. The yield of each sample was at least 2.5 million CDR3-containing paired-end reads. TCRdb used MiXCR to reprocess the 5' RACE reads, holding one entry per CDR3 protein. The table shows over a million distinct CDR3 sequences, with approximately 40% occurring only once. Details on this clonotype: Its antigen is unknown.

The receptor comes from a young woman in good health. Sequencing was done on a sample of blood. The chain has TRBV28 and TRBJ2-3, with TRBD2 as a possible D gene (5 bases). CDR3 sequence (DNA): TGTGCCAGCAGTGGCGAAGGGAGCGATACGCAGTATTTT. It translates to CASSGEGSDTQYF.